Only a few counts were recorded for the clone carrying this T cell receptor (beta chain). Trimming removed 6 bases at V and 1 base at J, with 18 bases between. The CDR3 extends over 16 amino acids. The germline gives CDR1 MNHNS, CDR2 SASEGT. This record belongs to a study of blood T cells in healthy people across ages. Sample-barcoded 5' priming and a J-beta primer mix drove a second PCR of 7 to 11 cycles. CDR3-containing paired-end reads numbered at least 2.5 million in each sample. TCRdb fed the 5' RACE reads into MiXCR, producing one record per CDR3 protein. The sample consists of a few hundred thousand distinct CDR3 sequences, about 27% of them appearing once. These data were also reused for a study on T cells of mothers and their children. That paper states: Using the M1S primer, the second PCR added sample barcodes along with 2-4 random nucleotides. From each mother came over 9.5 million TCR beta CDR3 reads, and from each child came 2.5 million to 3 million.

This receptor was identified in a boy aged 2 to 9 in good health. The chain carries TRBV6-1 and TRBJ1-1; maybe TRBD1 (5 bases). Sequencing used blood. The CDR3 DNA sequence: TGTGCCAGCAGAGGGGACGCACTTTCGGGGAACACTGAAGCTTTCTTT. Encoded protein: CASRGDALSGNTEAFF.